This TCR beta chain comes out of a study of Graves' ophthalmopathy and Graves' hyperthyroidism. The CDR3 is 14 residues long. V lost 2 bases and J 2 bases, leaving 9 bases between the germline ends. Germline CDR1 reads MNHEY; CDR2 reads SVGAGI. Amplified TCR beta CDR3 regions were obtained using RNA transcripts as template. HTBI primers primed a first-round RT-PCR, and a second-round multiplex PCR followed. TCRdb re-analysed the multiplex PCR reads in MiXCR, keeping a single row per CDR3 protein. Of about 480,000 distinct CDR3 sequences in the sample, around 14% were seen once. Ophthalmopathy cases showed moderate-to-severe activity, scoring CAS ≥3 and NOSPECS ≥4, with duration under 3 months. PBMCs came from over 9.5 ml of fresh peripheral blood. In the case of this clonotype: This sequence may be a read error, since a much larger clone differs from it by one base.

Sequenced sample: blood. The receptor's source is a woman aged 30 to 39 with Graves' ophthalmopathy. The chain carries TRBV6-5 and TRBJ1-1; perhaps TRBD1 as D (5 bases). CDR3 coding DNA: TGTGCCAGCAGTTACCGGGACCCTAACACTGAAGCTTTCTTT. This translates into CASSYRDPNTEAFF.